The source of this T cell receptor (beta chain) is a study of T cells in Graves' hyperthyroidism and ophthalmopathy. Overall study context: Upon initial diagnosis and before any treatment, peripheral blood was collected.

The CDR3 loop spans 15 amino acids. Germline CDR1 and CDR2: ENHRY and SYGVKD. V lost 0 bases and J lost 10, with 19 bases in between. Regarding this clonotype: Its matching antigen is unknown.

It was RNA transcripts that yielded the amplified TCR beta CDR3 regions. The primer set for the first-round RT-PCR of the TCR CDR3 was HTBI. TCRdb ran MiXCR on the multiplex PCR reads and lists one entry per CDR3 protein. Altogether 500,000 to 750,000 distinct CDR3 sequences are present, around 14% being singletons, with the ten largest covering approximately 7%. PBMCs were collected from a roughly 9.7 ml volume of fresh peripheral blood. Study-level results: The model anticipated ophthalmopathy a median around six months pre-onset.

The chain recombines TRBV10-3 with TRBJ2-7; D unresolved. The specimen sequenced was blood. The source is a woman in her twenties or thirties with Graves' hyperthyroidism. CDR3 in amino acids: CAISESQDTPTDQYF. The CDR3 DNA sequence: TGTGCCATCAGTGAGTCGCAAGACACCCCTACTGATCAGTACTTC.